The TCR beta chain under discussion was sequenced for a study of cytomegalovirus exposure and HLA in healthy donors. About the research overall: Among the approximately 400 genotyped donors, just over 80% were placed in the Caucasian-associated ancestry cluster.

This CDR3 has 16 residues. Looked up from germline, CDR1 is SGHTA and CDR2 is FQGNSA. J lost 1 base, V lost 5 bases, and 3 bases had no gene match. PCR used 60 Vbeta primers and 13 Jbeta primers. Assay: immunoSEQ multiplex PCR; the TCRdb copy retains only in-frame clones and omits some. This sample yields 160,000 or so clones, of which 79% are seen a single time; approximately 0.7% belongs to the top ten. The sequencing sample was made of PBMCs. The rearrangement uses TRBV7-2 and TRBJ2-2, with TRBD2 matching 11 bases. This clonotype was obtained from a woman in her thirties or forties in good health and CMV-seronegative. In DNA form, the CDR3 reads TGTGCCAGCAGCCTGACTAGCGGGGTGAACACCGGGGAGCTGTTTTTT. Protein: CASSLTSGVNTGELFF.